This T cell receptor beta chain was obtained from a study of radiation and T cells in renal cell carcinoma. Notes on the study in general: In blood, top tumor clones expanded by 2 weeks, shrinking by 4.

The trim removed 6 bases at V and 6 bases at J, leaving 5 bases unmatched. The CDR3 is 14 residues long. From germline, CDR1 is MGHDK and CDR2 SYGVNS. TCRdb keeps only in-frame clones here, not all; method: immunoSEQ multiplex PCR. The table shows about 78,000 clones, with roughly nine tenths occurring only once. This clone was found once. Antigen unknown. The time point denotes: blood 4 weeks post-SBRT, at nephrectomy. The treatment denotes: 15 Gy SBRT to primary tumor, nephrectomy 4 weeks later. Nephrectomy followed 15 Gy stereotactic body radiation by 4 weeks. Radiation-treated patients gave blood at baseline, week 2 and week 4.

This chain links TRBV25-1 with TRBJ2-2; 9 bases agree with TRBD2. This specimen was blood, taken from a patient whose treatment included radiotherapy and nephrectomy. This clonotype originated in a woman in her 70s with renal cell carcinoma. CDR3 nucleotide sequence: TGTGCCAGCAGGGGCGGGGGGGCCCCCGGGGAGCTGTTTTTT. It translates to CASRGGGAPGELFF. Filled out from reference TRBV25-1 and TRBJ2-2, the complete variable domain reads EADIYQTPRYLVIGTGKKITLECSQTMGHDKMYWYQQDPGMELHLIHYSYGVNSTEKGDLSSESTVSRIRTEHFPLTLESARPSHTSQYLCASRGGGAPGELFFGEGSRLTVL.